This TCR beta chain emerged from a study of cytomegalovirus exposure and HLA in healthy donors. Study-wide findings and caveats: Rare TCR sequences predominated, though certain public TCRs were found in many donors. Upon later analysis, TCR association rates were observed to vary by HLA locus, being highest for DRB1 and lowest for HLA-C. The CMV antigen specificity of a few CMV-associated chains was confirmed through in vitro analysis.

With 60 Vbeta and 13 Jbeta primers, the PCR was carried out. Repertoires were generated with immunoSEQ multiplex PCR, while TCRdb's copy carries only in-frame clones and drops some. The repertoire includes approximately 110,000 clones, roughly 71% of them detected once, and approximately 11% sits in the top ten. As regards this clone: Antigen specificity is unknown.

The CDR3 totals 16 residues. Per the germline V gene, CDR1 is SGHRS and CDR2 is YFSETQ. Trimming at V came to 4 bases and at J to 0 bases, leaving 6 bases not matched to a gene. The clonotype was recovered from a man in his forties or fifties in good health and CMV-seropositive. This chain links TRBV5-1 with TRBJ2-5, with TRBD2 matching over 10 bases. What was sequenced was PBMCs. The CDR3 loop reads CASSGQTSGYQETQYF. CDR3 in DNA: TGCGCCAGCAGCGGACAGACTAGCGGGTACCAAGAGACCCAGTACTTC.